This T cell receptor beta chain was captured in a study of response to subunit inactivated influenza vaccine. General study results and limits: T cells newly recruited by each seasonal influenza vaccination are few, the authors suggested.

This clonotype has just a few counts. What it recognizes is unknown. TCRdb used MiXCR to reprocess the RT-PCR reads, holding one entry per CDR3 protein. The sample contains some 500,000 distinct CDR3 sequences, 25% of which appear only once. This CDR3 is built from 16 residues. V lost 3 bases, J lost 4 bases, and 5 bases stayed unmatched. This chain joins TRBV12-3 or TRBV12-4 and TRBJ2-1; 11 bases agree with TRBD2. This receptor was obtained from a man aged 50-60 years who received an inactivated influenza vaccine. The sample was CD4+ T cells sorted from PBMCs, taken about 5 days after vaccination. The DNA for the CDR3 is TGTGCCAGCAGTTTTGTGACTAGCGGGGAATACAATGAGCAGTTCTTC. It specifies CASSFVTSGEYNEQFF.